This T cell receptor beta chain was captured by sequencing in a study of cytomegalovirus exposure and HLA in healthy donors. Looking at the study overall: Around 180 million T cells yielded around 120 million unique TCR beta sequences in earlier analysis. HLA-typed donors were the source of about 85 million unique TCRs, which an early data release held. Of several hundred genotyped donors, 81% grouped in the Caucasian-associated ancestry cluster.

Primers included in the PCR were 60 Vbeta and 13 Jbeta primers. Measured with immunoSEQ multiplex PCR; TCRdb has only the in-frame clones, and not every one. Here the sample spans some 150,000 clones, about four fifths being singletons. Trimming shortened V by 0 bases and J by 2 bases, and 5 bases separated the two germline ends. The CDR3 is 15 amino acids. This clone was observed a handful of times. This receptor was taken from a woman aged 40-49 years in good health and CMV-seropositive. The sample was PBMCs. The chain has TRBV23-1 and TRBJ2-6; D possibly corresponds to TRBD2 (5 bases). TRBV23-1 carries the ORF label, with uncertain function. CDR3 nucleotides: TGCGCCAGCAGTCAATCGGGAGCTGGGGCCAACGTCCTGACTTTC. Its translation: CASSQSGAGANVLTF.